A single sample gave rise to the 26 T cell receptor beta chains below, sequenced in a study of CD8 T cells in Susac syndrome. Random-hexamer reverse transcription was applied to roughly 0.5 to 1 ug RNA. Each CDR3 protein gets one entry after TCRdb re-called the immunoSEQ multiplex PCR reads with MiXCR. Of about 170,000 distinct CDR3 sequences listed, under 95% are singletons. Material for sequencing was CD4+ T cells from PBMCs. These receptors were collected from a human donor with multiple sclerosis.

This clonotype was observed a single time. The chain carries TRBV5-6 and TRBJ2-5; D ambiguous. This CDR3 region has 13 residues. The V gene's germline CDR1 is SGHDT and CDR2 YYEEEE. Between the trimmed V and J ends, which lost 5 bases and 4 bases, there was a span of 12 bases. The CDR3: CASRYQGRETQYF. CDR3 bases: TGTGCCAGCAGGTATCAAGGGCGAGAGACCCAGTACTTC.

V and J are TRBV19 and TRBJ1-1; 8 bases align to TRBD1. V shed 7 bases, J shed 4 bases, and the junction held 14 bases outside the gene matches. Per germline, CDR1 LNHDA and CDR2 SQIVND (reference sequence). The CDR3 runs to 16 residues. CDR3 sequence (DNA): TGTGCCAGTACCGGAGGGTGGGGGACAGGTGCCACTGAAGCTTTCTTT. The encoded protein is CASTGGWGTGATEAFF.

The CDR3 loop is CASSAGRTTEAFF. The CDR3 region has the DNA TGTGCCAGCAGCGCGGGACGGACCACTGAAGCTTTCTTT. This chain connects TRBV7-3 to TRBJ1-1, with D tentatively TRBD1 (5 bases). This CDR3 spans 13 amino acids. Germline assignment: CDR1 SGHTA and CDR2 FQGTGA. Trimming took 5 bases from V and 4 from J, leaving 11 bases between them.

The chain uses TRBV5-1 and TRBJ1-1, with 7 bases identical to TRBD1. The V gene's germline CDR1 is SGHRS and CDR2 YFSETQ. The CDR3 loop spans 17 amino acids. The V segment lost 4 bases and the J segment 0 bases; nucleotides outside the gene matches: 12. The CDR3, as DNA: TGCGCCAGCAGCAAACGACAGGGCCCTACACTGAACACTGAAGCTTTCTTT. Protein sequence: CASSKRQGPTLNTEAFF. The variable domain in full, completed from reference TRBV5-1 and TRBJ1-1, reads KAGVTQTPRYLIKTRGQQVTLSCSPISGHRSVSWYQQTPGQGLQFLFEYFSETQRNKGNFPGRFSGRQFSNSRSEMNVSTLELGDSALYLCASSKRQGPTLNTEAFFGQGTRLTVV.

This clonotype has a handful of counts. This rearrangement joins TRBV30 to TRBJ2-7; D remains unclear. The germline CDR1 and CDR2 sequences are GTSNPN and SVGIG (reference sequence). The ends were cut back, 5 bases at V and 6 bases at J, with 11 bases in the middle. CDR3 size: 11 residues. CDR3 sequence reads: CAWSTGGEQYF. In DNA form, the CDR3 reads TGTGCCTGGTCCACGGGTGGCGAGCAGTACTTC.

V usage is TRBV18 and J usage is TRBJ2-5, with D possibly being TRBD1 (5 bases). Per the germline V gene, CDR1 is KGHSH and CDR2 is LQKENI. V dropped 3 bases and J dropped 4 bases, with 15 bases sitting between them. This CDR3 has 15 residues. This CDR3 is CASSPDTLGRETQYF. The CDR3 nucleotides read TGTGCCAGCTCACCGGACACTCTCGGGCGAGAGACCCAGTACTTC.

The chain carries TRBV6-2 or TRBV6-3 and TRBJ2-2; the D is unclear. The CDR3 covers 13 residues. V shed 0 bases and J shed 9 bases, with 8 bases lying between them. Germline V gene lookup returns CDR1 MNHEY and CDR2 SVGEGT. The CDR3 protein is CASSYSSTRELFF. CDR3 sequence (DNA): TGTGCCAGCAGTTACTCGTCGACGAGGGAGCTGTTTTTT.

This clonotype was observed a single time. The chain joins TRBV18 to TRBJ2-7, with D possibly being TRBD2 (6 bases). Trimming took 4 bases from V and 1 from J, leaving 20 bases between them. CDR3 size: 17 residues. Germline lookup yields CDR1 KGHSH and CDR2 LQKENI. CDR3 amino acids: CASSLDPGEQSSYEQYF. CDR3 sequence (DNA): TGTGCCAGCTCACTCGACCCGGGGGAGCAGTCGTCCTACGAGCAGTACTTC.

The chain couples TRBV7-9 to TRBJ1-2, with 9 bases lining up with TRBD1. This CDR3 spans 15 amino acids. Germline-derived CDR1 and CDR2 are SEHNR and FQNEAQ (reference sequence). The V gene end was trimmed by 4 bases and the J gene end by 5 bases; junction bases not matched to a gene: 8. The CDR3 protein is CASSYRDRVEYGYTF. For the CDR3, the DNA is TGTGCCAGCAGCTACCGGGACAGGGTAGAATATGGCTACACCTTC. Using reference TRBV7-9 and TRBJ1-2 for the parts outside the CDR3, the full variable domain is DTGVSQNPRHKITKRGQNVTFRCDPISEHNRLYWYRQTLGQGPEFLTYFQNEAQLEKSRLLSDRFSAERPKGSFSTLEIQRTEQGDSAMYLCASSYRDRVEYGYTFGSGTRLTVV.

Only a few counts were recorded for this clonotype. The V gene is TRBV6-5, the J gene TRBJ2-7; 11 bases are a match to TRBD2. The ends lost 4 bases at V and 2 bases at J; junction bases unmatched: 4. Looked up from germline, CDR1 is MNHEY and CDR2 is SVGAGI. CDR3 length: 15 amino acids. CDR3 protein: CASSSTLAGAYEQYF. For the CDR3, the DNA is TGTGCCAGCAGTTCCACACTAGCGGGAGCCTACGAGCAGTACTTC.

This chain uses TRBV2 with TRBJ2-2; D is possibly TRBD1 (5 bases). Germline lookup yields CDR1 SNHLY and CDR2 FYNNEI. The CDR3 has 14 amino acids. Trimming removed 6 bases from V and 0 bases from J, with 8 bases in between. As DNA, the CDR3 is TGTGCCAGCAGGGGGCCTTCGAACACCGGGGAGCTGTTTTTT. This translates into CASRGPSNTGELFF.

The rearrangement links TRBV14 to TRBJ2-7, with 13 bases that match TRBD2. The trim removed 1 base at V and 1 base at J, leaving 7 bases unmatched. The CDR3 has 18 amino acids. Germline loops: CDR1 SGHDN, CDR2 FVKESK. CDR3 bases: TGTGCCAGCAGCCAAGGGGGACTAGCGGGATGGGGTTCCTACGAGCAGTACTTC. Translating gives CASSQGGLAGWGSYEQYF.

The chain combines TRBV18 with TRBJ2-3; 9 bases match TRBD1. Germline trimming cut 2 bases from V and 3 bases from J; bases unmatched to any gene: 3. This CDR3 spans 15 amino acids. Germline V gene lookup returns CDR1 KGHSH and CDR2 LQKENI. Written as DNA, the CDR3 is TGTGCCAGCTCACCATCCGGGACAGGGACAGATACGCAGTATTTT. Protein: CASSPSGTGTDTQYF.

The chain uses TRBV9 and TRBJ2-1; D unresolved. The length of the CDR3 is 13 residues. Trimming shortened V by 4 bases and J by 7 bases, and 12 bases separated the two germline ends. Germline values: CDR1 SGDLS, CDR2 YYNGEE. The CDR3 here is CASSSDRWNEQFF. In DNA, the CDR3 is TGTGCCAGCAGCTCGGATCGTTGGAATGAGCAGTTCTTC.

This clonotype has just one count. V and J are TRBV28 and TRBJ2-5; D uncertain. The germline V gene has CDR1 MDHEN and CDR2 SYDVKM. The CDR3 sequence is 16 residues long. V was trimmed by 7 bases and J by 3 bases, leaving 21 bases between them. The CDR3 protein is CASMASPVAEKETQYF. CDR3 nucleotide sequence: TGTGCCAGCATGGCTTCGCCCGTGGCCGAAAAAGAGACCCAGTACTTC.

V gene TRBV9 combines with J gene TRBJ1-1, with D possibly being TRBD1 (5 bases). V gave up 3 bases and J gave up 8 bases, with 17 bases separating them. CDR1 SGDLS and CDR2 YYNGEE come from the germline V gene. The CDR3 is 14 amino acids. The CDR3 DNA is TGTGCCAGCAGCGCGGGGGACCGTCGGGGAGAAGCTTTCTTT. Translation gives CASSAGDRRGEAFF.

This clonotype appeared a single time. The chain combines TRBV4-3 with TRBJ2-2; D possibly corresponds to TRBD1 (5 bases). With 4 bases removed from V and 1 base from J, the gap between germline ends came to 10 bases. This CDR3 contains 15 residues. CDR1 and CDR2 (germline): LGHNA, YSLEER. The CDR3 is CASSRIRGNTGELFF. Here the CDR3 DNA reads TGCGCCAGCAGCCGGATTAGGGGGAACACCGGGGAGCTGTTTTTT.

The chain couples TRBV7-2 to TRBJ1-2, with TRBD1 matching 7 bases. V lost 1 base to trimming and J lost 4 bases; unmatched junction nucleotides: 6. Looked up from germline, CDR1 is SGHTA and CDR2 is FQGNSA. The CDR3 has 15 amino acids. CDR3 sequence: CASSLDRGGAYGYTF. The CDR3 region has the DNA TGTGCCAGCAGCTTAGACAGGGGAGGGGCCTATGGCTACACCTTC.

This clonotype was seen just once. J is TRBJ1-5 and V is TRBV18; D is unresolved. The CDR3 totals 13 residues. The V end lost 5 bases, the J end lost 5 bases, and 10 bases lay between the germline ends. The germline V gene has CDR1 KGHSH and CDR2 LQKENI. The CDR3: CASSMADDQPQHF. The CDR3 DNA follows: TGTGCCAGCTCAATGGCAGATGATCAGCCCCAGCATTTT.

The chain has TRBV11-2 and TRBJ2-7; D might be TRBD1 (6 bases). The ends were cut back, 0 bases at V and 6 bases at J, with 9 bases in the middle. Germline CDR1 SGHAT, CDR2 FQNNGV. The CDR3 loop spans 13 amino acids. In DNA form, the CDR3 reads TGTGCCAGCAGCTTAGACAGGGGTGGCGAGCAGTACTTC. Protein sequence: CASSLDRGGEQYF.

The chain links TRBV11-1 to TRBJ2-7, with D perhaps TRBD1 (5 bases). V was clipped by 5 bases and J by 4 bases, with 15 bases between them. The V gene's germline CDR1 is SGHAT and CDR2 FQDESV (reference sequence). CDR3 length equals 14 residues. The CDR3 sequence: CASSPRQTPYEQYF. CDR3 DNA sequence: TGTGCCAGCAGCCCTCGACAGACCCCTTACGAGCAGTACTTC.

The chain combines TRBV6-2 or TRBV6-3 with TRBJ1-2; 8 bases map to TRBD1. In germline, CDR1 is MNHEY, CDR2 SVGEGT. V lost 8 bases to trimming and J lost 6 bases; unmatched junction nucleotides: 5. The CDR3 consists of 12 residues. The CDR3 nucleotides are TGTGCCAGCCGACAGACAGGGGATGGCTACACCTTC. It is translated as CASRQTGDGYTF.

The J gene is TRBJ1-2, the V gene TRBV27, with 8 bases lining up with TRBD1. The CDR3 length is 14 residues. Germline V gives CDR1 MNHEY, CDR2 SMNVEV (reference sequence). J lost 4 bases, V lost 3 bases, and 4 bases had no gene match. This CDR3 is CASSFNRGGYGYTF. CDR3 bases: TGTGCCAGCAGTTTCAACAGGGGGGGCTATGGCTACACCTTC.

The genes are TRBV3-1 and TRBJ2-5; D is perhaps TRBD2 (6 bases). CDR3 length: 14 residues. V was pared by 3 bases and J by 4 bases, with 12 bases between. Germline lookup yields CDR1 LGHDT and CDR2 YNNKEL (reference sequence). The CDR3 DNA reads as TGTGCCAGCAGCCACTGGGCGGGGTTAGAGACCCAGTACTTC. Its protein is CASSHWAGLETQYF.

The J gene is TRBJ2-7, the V gene TRBV6-2 or TRBV6-3; TRBD2 aligns across 7 bases. The CDR3 extends over 15 amino acids. Germline CDR1 MNHEY, CDR2 SVGEGT. V was pared by 6 bases and J by 3 bases, with 11 bases of the junction left unmatched. This CDR3 is CASSYSREGNYEQYF. DNA for the CDR3: TGTGCCAGCAGCTACAGCAGGGAGGGGAACTACGAGCAGTACTTC.

This CDR3 is CASSLRQREGTGELFF. The DNA for the CDR3 is TGCGCCAGCAGCCTCAGGCAACGGGAGGGGACCGGGGAGCTGTTTTTT. The genes are TRBV4-3 and TRBJ2-2, with 8 bases lining up with TRBD2. V lost 4 bases to trimming and J lost 5 bases; unmatched junction nucleotides: 9. This CDR3 comprises 16 residues. The germline gives CDR1 LGHNA, CDR2 YSLEER.